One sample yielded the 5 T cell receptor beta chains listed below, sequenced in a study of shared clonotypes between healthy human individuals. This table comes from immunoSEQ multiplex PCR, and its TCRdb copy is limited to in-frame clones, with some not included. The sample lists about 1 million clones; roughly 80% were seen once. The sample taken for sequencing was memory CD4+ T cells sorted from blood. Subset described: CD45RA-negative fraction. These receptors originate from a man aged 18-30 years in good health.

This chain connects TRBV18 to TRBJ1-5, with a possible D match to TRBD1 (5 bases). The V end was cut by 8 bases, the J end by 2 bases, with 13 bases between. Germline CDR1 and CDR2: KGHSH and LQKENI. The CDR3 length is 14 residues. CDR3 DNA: TGTGCCAGCCGTGATGGGGGGGGCAATCAGCCCCAGCATTTT. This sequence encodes CASRDGGGNQPQHF.

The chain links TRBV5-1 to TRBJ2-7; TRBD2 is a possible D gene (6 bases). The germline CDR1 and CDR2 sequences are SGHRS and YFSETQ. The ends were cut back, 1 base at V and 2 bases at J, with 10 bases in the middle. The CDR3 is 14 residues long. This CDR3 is CASSLNGSPYEQYF. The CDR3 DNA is TGCGCCAGCAGCTTGAACGGGAGTCCCTACGAGCAGTACTTC.

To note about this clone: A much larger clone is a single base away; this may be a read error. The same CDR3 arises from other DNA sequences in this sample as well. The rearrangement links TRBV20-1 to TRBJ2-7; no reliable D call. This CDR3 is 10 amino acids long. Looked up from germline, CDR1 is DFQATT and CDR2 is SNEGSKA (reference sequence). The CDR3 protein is CSASADEQYF. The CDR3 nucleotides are TGCAGTGCTAGCGCGGACGAGCAATACTTC.

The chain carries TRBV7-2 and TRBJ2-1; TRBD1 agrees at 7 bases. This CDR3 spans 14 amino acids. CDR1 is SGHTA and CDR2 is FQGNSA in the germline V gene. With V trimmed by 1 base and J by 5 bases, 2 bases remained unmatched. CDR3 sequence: CASSLGTGHNEQFF. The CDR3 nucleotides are TGTGCCAGCAGCTTAGGGACAGGTCACAATGAGCAGTTCTTC.

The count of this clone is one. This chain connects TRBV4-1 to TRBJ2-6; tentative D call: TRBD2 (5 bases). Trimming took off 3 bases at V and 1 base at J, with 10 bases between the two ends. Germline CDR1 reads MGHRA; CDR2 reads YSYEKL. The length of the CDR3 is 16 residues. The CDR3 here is CASSHPGLSGANVLTF. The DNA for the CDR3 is TGCGCCAGCAGCCATCCAGGACTGTCTGGGGCCAACGTCCTGACTTTC.